This T cell receptor (beta chain) was identified during a study of response to subunit inactivated influenza vaccine. Findings and limits, study-wide: The study's authors posited that every seasonal influenza vaccination enlists few new T cells.

Per the germline V gene, CDR1 is DFQATT and CDR2 is SNEGSKA (reference sequence). The CDR3 runs 13 residues. The V and J ends lost 6 bases and 2 bases respectively, with 12 bases between them. TCRdb reprocessed the RT-PCR reads with MiXCR, giving one entry per CDR3 protein. In the table there are about 520,000 distinct CDR3 sequences, about 25% of which are singletons. With respect to this clonotype: Its target is unknown.

This TCR derives from a man aged 50-60 years who received an inactivated influenza vaccine. The rearrangement joins TRBV20-1 to TRBJ2-3, with D perhaps matching TRBD1 or TRBD2 (6 bases each). Material: CD4+ T cells sorted from PBMCs, obtained roughly 5 days after vaccination. The CDR3 sequence is CSARRGHTDTQYF. The CDR3, as DNA: TGCAGTGCCCGACGGGGGCACACAGATACGCAGTATTTT.